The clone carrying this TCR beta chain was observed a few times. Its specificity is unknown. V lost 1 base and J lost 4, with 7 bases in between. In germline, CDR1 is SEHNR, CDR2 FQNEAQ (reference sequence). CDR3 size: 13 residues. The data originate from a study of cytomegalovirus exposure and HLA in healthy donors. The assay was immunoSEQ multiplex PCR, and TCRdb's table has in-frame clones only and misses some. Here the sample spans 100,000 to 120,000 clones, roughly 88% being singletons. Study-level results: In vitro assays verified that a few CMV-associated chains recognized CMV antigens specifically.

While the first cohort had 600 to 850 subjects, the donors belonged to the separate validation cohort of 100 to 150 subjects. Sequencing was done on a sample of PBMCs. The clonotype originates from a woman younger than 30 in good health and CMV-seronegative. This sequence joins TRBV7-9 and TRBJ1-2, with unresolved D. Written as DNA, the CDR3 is TGTGCCAGCAGCTTAGGGGAGTTCTATGGCTACACCTTC. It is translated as CASSLGEFYGYTF.